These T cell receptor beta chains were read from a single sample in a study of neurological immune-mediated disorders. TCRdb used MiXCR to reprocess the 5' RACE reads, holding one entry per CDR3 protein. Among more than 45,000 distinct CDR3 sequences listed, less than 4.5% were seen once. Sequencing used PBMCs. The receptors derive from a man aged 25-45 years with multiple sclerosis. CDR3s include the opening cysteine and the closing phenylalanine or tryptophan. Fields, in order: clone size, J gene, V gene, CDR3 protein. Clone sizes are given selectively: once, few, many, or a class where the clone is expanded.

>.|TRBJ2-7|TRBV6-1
CASSGGPPYEQYF
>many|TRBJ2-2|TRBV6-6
CASSYTGPSTGELFF
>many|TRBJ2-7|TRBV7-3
CASSLKAGPYPPYEQYF
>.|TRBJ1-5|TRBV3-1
CASSQGGLSNQPQHF
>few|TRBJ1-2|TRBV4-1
CASSQDLGGLQDGYTF
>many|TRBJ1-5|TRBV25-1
CASSPTGTNNQPQHF
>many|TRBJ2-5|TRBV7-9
CASSSGIKGETQYF
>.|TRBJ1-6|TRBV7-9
CASSLQGARGFSSLNF
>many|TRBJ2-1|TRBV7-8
CASSAYRGNEQFF
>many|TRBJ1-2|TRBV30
CASTSPGAGYGYTF
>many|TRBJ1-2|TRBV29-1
CSVNRGQANYGYTF
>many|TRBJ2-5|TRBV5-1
CASSPGRGETQYF
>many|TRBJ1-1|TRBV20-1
CSAERGLEAFF
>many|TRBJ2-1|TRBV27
CASSFGTLNEQFF
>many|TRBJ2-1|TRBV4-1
CASSQDAAGGVDEQFF
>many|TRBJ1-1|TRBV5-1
CASSLGPGENTEAFF
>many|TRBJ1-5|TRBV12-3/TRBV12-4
CASSQQGLGQPQNF
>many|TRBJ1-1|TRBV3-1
CASSQADRVAGTEAFF
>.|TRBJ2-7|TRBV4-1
CASSQTRGYEQYF
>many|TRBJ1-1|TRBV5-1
CASSLGAMAEAFF
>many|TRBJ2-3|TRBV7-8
CASSLALTGFGDTQYF
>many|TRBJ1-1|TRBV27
CASRKQGQNTEAFF
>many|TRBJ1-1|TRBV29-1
CSVAGGGRGQGTEAFF
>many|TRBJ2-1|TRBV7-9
CASSFASTQVNEQFF
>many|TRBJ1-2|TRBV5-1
CASSSQGQGNYGYTF
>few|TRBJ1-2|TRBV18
CASSPNVGGGRDGYTF
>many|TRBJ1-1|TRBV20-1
CSASSGHGNTEAFF
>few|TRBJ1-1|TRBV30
CAWRPSLGAQGTEAFF
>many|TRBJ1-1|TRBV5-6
CASSLDRGRDEAFF
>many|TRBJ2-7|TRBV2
CASIIGLWGEQYF
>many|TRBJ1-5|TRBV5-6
CASSLVGTGQPQHF
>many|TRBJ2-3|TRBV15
CATSKLVRGTQYF
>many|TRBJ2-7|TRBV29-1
CSVEKTSNSYEQYF
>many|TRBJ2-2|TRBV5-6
CASSFGTPGTGELFF
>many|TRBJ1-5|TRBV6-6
CASINPGTGSNQPQHF
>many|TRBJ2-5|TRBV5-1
CASSLVPSGYHQETQYF
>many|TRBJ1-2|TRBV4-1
CASSQEDRGANLYGYTF
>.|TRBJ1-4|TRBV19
CASSIVGPAEKLFF
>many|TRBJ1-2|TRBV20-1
CSAMTATYGYTF
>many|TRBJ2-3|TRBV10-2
CASGLALLTDTQYF
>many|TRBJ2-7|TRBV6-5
CASGASPREQYF